The entry that follows covers one T cell receptor (beta chain) sequence. Its antigen is undetermined. PCR employed 60 Vbeta and 13 Jbeta primers. Some clones are missing from TCRdb's copy, which holds only in-frame ones; the method was immunoSEQ multiplex PCR. The sample lists tens of thousands of clones; about 79% were seen once. Donors counted as nominally healthy when sampled, yet unrecorded immune exposures were likely. This specimen comes from a study of cytomegalovirus exposure and HLA in healthy donors. Study results and caveats: Follow-up analysis later connected one missense variant in DCLRE1C with trimming of TCR beta V- and J-genes.

Germline-derived CDR1 and CDR2 are SGHRS and YFSETQ. The V end lost 5 bases, the J end lost 5 bases, and 13 bases lay between the germline ends. The CDR3 contains 13 residues. V usage is TRBV5-1 and J usage is TRBJ2-5, with no clear D. This TCR was recovered from a woman in her forties in good health and CMV-seronegative. The sample taken for sequencing was PBMCs. CDR3 protein: CASSWSFAETQYF. The CDR3 DNA reads TGCGCCAGCAGTTGGTCCTTCGCGGAGACCCAGTACTTC.